This TCR beta chain came from a study of OX40 agonist ivuxolimab in advanced cancers. Profiled with immunoSEQ multiplex PCR; TCRdb holds only in-frame clones, not every one. The table has 35,000 to 50,000 clones, about four fifths seen once. This CDR3 region has 17 residues. The V gene end was trimmed by 3 bases and the J gene end by 3 bases; junction bases not matched to a gene: 12. CDR1 and CDR2 from the germline V gene are SGHTA and FQGNSA. The clonotype comes from an adult with an advanced solid tumor such as melanoma, head and neck, liver or kidney cancer. The sample here was CD4+ or CD8+ T cells sorted from blood, taken in a trial of the OX40 agonist ivuxolimab. This sequence joins TRBV7-2 and TRBJ2-7; 9 nucleotides match TRBD2. The CDR3 DNA is TGTGCCAGCAGCTTGGCCCAGAGCGGGGGGCTGGTCTACGAGCAGTACTTC. Translated, it gives CASSLAQSGGLVYEQYF. Variable domain in full (rest from reference TRBV7-2 and TRBJ2-7): GAGVSQSPSNKVTEKGKDVELRCDPISGHTALYWYRQSLGQGLEFLIYFQGNSAPDKSGLPSDRFSAERTGGSVSTLTIQRTQQEDSAVYLCASSLAQSGGLVYEQYFGPGTRLTVT.